The rows below give T cell receptor beta chains drawn from one sample of a study of blood T cell repertoires in COVID-19. Method: immunoSEQ multiplex PCR; TCRdb's copy keeps in-frame clones and lacks some. The table shows some 180,000 clones, with roughly 85% occurring only once. Sequenced material: peripheral blood. Source of these receptors: an elderly woman with acute or convalescent COVID-19. Both conserved end residues are part of each CDR3. The order of the fields is J gene, clone size, V gene, D gene, CDR3 DNA, CDR3 protein. A D gene is named only where the DNA matches it firmly. Expanded clones get a size class; other rows say once, few or many, or leave the size out.

>TRBJ1-1|once|TRBV6-2/TRBV6-3|.
TGTGCCAGCAGCCCTCGACGGGAAGTTGAAGCTTTCTTT
CASSPRREVEAFF
>TRBJ2-2|.|TRBV6-2/TRBV6-3|TRBD1
TGTGCCAGCAGTTACTCGATAGCACAGGGGGCAAACGGGGAGCTGTTTTTT
CASSYSIAQGANGELFF
>TRBJ1-1|few|TRBV19|.
TGTGCCAGTAGCAATACGGTTTGGACAGACGAAGCTTTCTTT
CASSNTVWTDEAFF
>TRBJ1-2|.|TRBV9|.
TGTGCCAGCAGCGCCCAAGTGGACAGAAACTATGGCTACACCTTC
CASSAQVDRNYGYTF
>TRBJ1-5|.|TRBV2|.
TGTGCCAGCAGTGAGAGTATTAGCAATCAGCCCCAGCATTTT
CASSESISNQPQHF
>TRBJ2-7|.|TRBV9|TRBD2
TGTGCCAGCAGCGCGGGGGGGACTGTCTACGAGCAGTACTTC
CASSAGGTVYEQYF
>TRBJ1-1|.|TRBV3-1/TRBV3-2|.
TGTGCCAGCAGCCGAGCTAACCGAGAAGCTTTCTTT
CASSRANREAFF
>TRBJ2-3|few|TRBV6-5|.
TGTGCCAGCAGCCCCGGGATTCCCCGAACAGATACGCAGTATTTT
CASSPGIPRTDTQYF
>TRBJ2-3|.|TRBV6-4|.
TGTGCCAGCAAGGAACAGGGTTCTGCAGATACGCAGTATTTT
CASKEQGSADTQYF
>TRBJ2-4|.|TRBV28|.
TGTGCCAGCAGTCGAGACTGGAACATTCAGTACTTC
CASSRDWNIQYF
>TRBJ2-7|.|TRBV6-6|.
TGTGCCAGCAGTTACGTCGCAGGGAACTCCTACGAGCAGTACTTC
CASSYVAGNSYEQYF
>TRBJ1-5|.|TRBV6-1|.
TGTGCCAGCAGTGAATCGTACAGGGTGGGCAATCAGCCCCAGCATTTT
CASSESYRVGNQPQHF
>TRBJ2-5|.|TRBV12-5|.
TGTGCTAGTGGTTTGGGTCGTCTCGGGCAGGGTGGAGAGACCCAGTACTTC
CASGLGRLGQGGETQYF
>TRBJ2-7|.|TRBV20-1|TRBD1
TGCAGTGCTAGTAACAGGGGGTACGAGCAGTACTTC
CSASNRGYEQYF
>TRBJ1-4|.|TRBV5-1|.
TGCGCCAGCAGCTTATCAGGGGTTAATGAAAAACTGTTTTTT
CASSLSGVNEKLFF
>TRBJ1-1|.|TRBV9|TRBD1
TGTGCCAGCAGCGCCGACAGGGTGAACACTGAAGCTTTCTTT
CASSADRVNTEAFF
>TRBJ2-5|.|TRBV28|.
TGTGCCAGCAGTCCCCCCGTTTCCGAGACCCAGTACTTC
CASSPPVSETQYF
>TRBJ1-2|.|TRBV2|.
TGTGCCAGCAGTACGACAGTGTATGAGGGCTACACCTTC
CASSTTVYEGYTF
>TRBJ2-5|.|TRBV19|.
TGTGCCAGTAGCCAGGGGCGCCAAGAGACCCAGTACTTC
CASSQGRQETQYF
>TRBJ2-2|.|TRBV10-3|.
TGTGCCATCAGTGAGTCCACAGGGAACACCGGGGAGCTGTTTTTT
CAISESTGNTGELFF
>TRBJ2-3|.|TRBV25-1|TRBD2
TGTGCCAGCAGTGATCATAAGACTAGCGGGAGCACAGATACGCAGTATTTT
CASSDHKTSGSTDTQYF
>TRBJ1-2|.|TRBV7-2|.
TGTGCCAGCAGCGTCGGAGGTGTGGGCTACACCTTC
CASSVGGVGYTF
>TRBJ2-7|.|TRBV7-2|.
TGTGCCAGCAGCCCCGTGGGGCACGGCATAATTTTCTACGAGCAGTACTTC
CASSPVGHGIIFYEQYF
>TRBJ2-7|.|TRBV28|TRBD1
TGTGCCAGCAGCCCTACGACCGGGACAGGCTTCTACGAGCAGTACTTC
CASSPTTGTGFYEQYF
>TRBJ1-4|.|TRBV7-8|.
TGTGCCAGCAGCTTACGCCCGGACATCATAATGAGGAAACTGTTTTTT
CASSLRPDIIMRKLFF